This T cell receptor (beta chain) is drawn from a study of monozygotic twins with inflammatory bowel disease. Study-level results: Limited statistical power may explain no repertoire similarity difference between concordant and discordant twins. Support was lacking for any single strong IBD-associated signal or clonotype.

Worth noting for this clonotype: Its antigen is unidentified.

From germline, CDR1 is SGHRS and CDR2 YFSETQ. The CDR3 is 13 amino acids. Whole-blood RNA isolation (total RNA) proceeded without T cell sorting. The unique tags termed UMIs, each holding a 6-nucleotide sample barcode, were added by means of template switching. TCRdb re-analyzed the 5' RACE reads; it lists each CDR3 protein once, without DNA. The sample features fewer than 450,000 distinct CDR3 sequences, with 2.6% in its top ten. This sequence was found in a human donor with ulcerative colitis or Crohn's disease, or a healthy co-twin of an affected twin (not recorded which). This chain joins TRBV5-1 and TRBJ2-7. The sequencing sample was made of blood. This chain's CDR3 is CASSRQVPNEQYF.